The sequence of this TCR beta chain was determined in a study of a mutant IDH1 vaccine in newly diagnosed glioma. Whole-study context: The first vaccination came 4-6 weeks after radiotherapy alone, or with temozolomide cycles. Patients had received radiotherapy, temozolomide, or both previously, most receiving both.

The CDR3 is made up of 13 amino acids. From germline, CDR1 is SNHLY and CDR2 FYNNEI. The ends were cut back, 4 bases at V and 4 bases at J, with 10 bases in the middle. This sample's time point: week 35, safety follow-up. A 20-mer mutant IDH1 peptide at 300 ug was injected subcutaneously with topical imiquimod. In weeks 1, 3, 5, 7, 11, 15, 19 and 23, patients were vaccinated. Data came from immunoSEQ multiplex PCR; TCRdb stores just in-frame clones and leaves some out. The sample yields about 54,000 clones, around 84% seen once. Concerning this clone: Its antigen is currently unknown.

Overall study results and limits: Among all patients, vaccine-induced immune responses occurred in approximately 94%.

The source of this sequence is a woman aged 18-29 years with glioma. The sample was PBMCs, taken from a glioma patient whose treatment included an IDH1 peptide vaccine. J is TRBJ1-1 and V is TRBV2; D is ambiguous. The CDR3 loop is CASSVNRFTEAFF. The CDR3, as DNA: TGTGCCAGCAGTGTCAACAGATTCACTGAAGCTTTCTTT.